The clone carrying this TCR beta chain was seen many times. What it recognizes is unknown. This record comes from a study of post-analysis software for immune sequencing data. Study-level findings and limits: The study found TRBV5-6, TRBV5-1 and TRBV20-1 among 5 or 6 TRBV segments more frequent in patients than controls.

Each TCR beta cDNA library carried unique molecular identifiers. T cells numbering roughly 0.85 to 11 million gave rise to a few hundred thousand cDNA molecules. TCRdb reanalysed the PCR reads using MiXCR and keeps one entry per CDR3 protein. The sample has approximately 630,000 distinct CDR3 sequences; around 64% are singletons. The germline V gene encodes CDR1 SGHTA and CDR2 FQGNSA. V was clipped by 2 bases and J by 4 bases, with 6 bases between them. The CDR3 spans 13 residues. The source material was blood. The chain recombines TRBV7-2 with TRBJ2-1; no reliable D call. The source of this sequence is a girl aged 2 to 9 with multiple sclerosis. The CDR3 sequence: CASSLQQYNEQFF. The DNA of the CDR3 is TGTGCCAGCAGCTTACAACAGTACAATGAGCAGTTCTTC.